The entry that follows covers one TCR beta chain sequence. Its antigen is not yet known. Qualities for individual bases were not recorded, and no much larger clone is one base off. Peripheral blood CD8+ and CD4+ T cells from healthy donors, Susac syndrome patients and multiple sclerosis patients were profiled by high-throughput TCR beta sequencing. The Susac syndrome patients fulfilled recently defined diagnostic criteria for either definite or probable disease. CD8+ TEMRA cells were enriched by FACS, while bulk CD8+ and CD4+ T cells were purified by magnetic negative isolation. Blood was collected in EDTA tubes and processed within 24 hours, with PBMCs isolated through density gradient centrifugation. PBMCs intended for TCR sequencing were cryopreserved in liquid nitrogen and thawed later in a water bath at 37 degrees C. The sorted or isolated CD4+, CD8+ and CD8+ TEMRA cells had a purity of 90% or higher.

RNA was extracted using the RNeasy kit, and roughly 0.5 to 1 microgram was reverse transcribed with random hexamers. The immunoSEQ multiplex PCR assay, which covers 54 Vbeta and 13 Jbeta segments, was used to amplify TCR beta CDR3 regions. To correct PCR amplification bias, a synthetic template baseline was used for both primer optimization and computational correction. The authors' pipeline ran thus. Reads were annotated to V, D and J genes according to IMGT and were analyzed with immunoSEQ Analyzer, with only productive sequences retained. To calculate clonality, Shannon entropy was normalized by log2 of the number of productive unique sequences and then subtracted from one. For each patient and control, public and private clones were evaluated among the 100 most prevalent clones. Susac-specific clones were defined as absent from healthy and MS cohorts, over a thousand published viral clones and other ImmuneACCESS disease sequences. The raw public reads went through TCRdb reprocessing: fastp at Q25, MiXCR clone calling, in-frame beta chains kept. Records with the same CDR3 protein are collapsed into one entry carrying the most frequent genes and DNA. TCRdb's processing, not the study's, gives the V and J calls here. The sample data list around 150,000 distinct CDR3 sequences, and 95% of these were observed just once. Of the sample, roughly 0.14% falls within the top ten clones.

This sample was taken from a study of CD8 T cells in Susac syndrome (dated by TCRdb to about 2019). Looking at the study overall: Among the sequenced Susac syndrome patients, 5 or 6 had clinically active disease and under ten were in clinical remission. Repertoire sequencing was used to test whether CD8+ T cell activation and differentiation in Susac syndrome was antigen driven. At the time of blood withdrawal, Susac syndrome patients were either therapy-naive, taking corticosteroids (with some also receiving IVIg), or on IVIg alone.

Overall results and qualifications from the work: The number of individuals in the TCR sequencing and HLA analysis was acknowledged as relatively small. The CD4+ T cell repertoire of patients with Susac syndrome showed no detectable clonal expansion.

This receptor was obtained from a human donor with Susac syndrome. Sequencing used CD4+ T cells from PBMCs.

CDR3 region: CASSLKGDRGDQPQHF. Read as DNA, the sequence is TGCGCCAGCAGCTTAAAAGGGGACAGGGGGGATCAGCCCCAGCATTTT. The receptor chain draws on TRBV4-1 and TRBJ1-5; TRBD1 fits 11 bases in the junction. Trimming accounts for 5 bases at V and 5 bases at J, while the number of junction bases matched to no gene is 8. Including the terminal cysteine and phenylalanine, the CDR3 comprises 16 residues. Only CDR3 DNA remains: 48 bases, in frame from the first base. CDR1 and CDR2 were assigned from the germline V gene as MGHRA and YSYEKL.